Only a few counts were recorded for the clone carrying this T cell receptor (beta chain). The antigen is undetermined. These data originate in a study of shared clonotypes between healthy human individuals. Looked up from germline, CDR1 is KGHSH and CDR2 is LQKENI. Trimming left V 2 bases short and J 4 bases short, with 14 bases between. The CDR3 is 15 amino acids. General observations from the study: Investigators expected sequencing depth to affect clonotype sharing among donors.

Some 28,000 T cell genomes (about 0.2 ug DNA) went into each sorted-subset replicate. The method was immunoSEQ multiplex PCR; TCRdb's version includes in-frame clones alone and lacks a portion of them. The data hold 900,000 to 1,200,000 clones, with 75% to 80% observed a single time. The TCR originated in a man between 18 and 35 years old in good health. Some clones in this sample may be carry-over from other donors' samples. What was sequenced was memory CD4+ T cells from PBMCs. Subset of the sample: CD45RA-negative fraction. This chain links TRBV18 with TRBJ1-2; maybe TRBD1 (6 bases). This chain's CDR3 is CASSPTGPGGYGYTF. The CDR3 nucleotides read TGTGCCAGCTCACCAACAGGGCCTGGTGGCTATGGCTACACCTTC.